Reported below is one T cell receptor (beta chain). CDR3 length equals 12 residues. V was pared by 8 bases and J by 6 bases, with 11 bases between. Per the original data handling: Amplification of reference gene primers was used by the study to estimate nucleated cell counts. Profiled with immunoSEQ multiplex PCR; TCRdb holds only in-frame clones, not every one. V and J calls and clone size follow that table, whereas D and trimming were derived from the DNA. The table shows over 110,000 clones, with nearly 85% occurring only once. This record comes from a study of blood T cell repertoires in COVID-19. Looking at the study overall: From T cells, B-cell-depleted T cells, or PBMCs came the material, which was cDNA or gDNA.

This rearrangement joins TRBV12-3 or TRBV12-4 to TRBJ1-5; D uncertain. The source of this sequence is a man aged 45 to 65 in a cohort exposed to, infected with or recovered from COVID-19 (not recorded which). Sequencing used PBMCs or T cells enriched from blood (not recorded which). The CDR3 DNA reads as TGTGCCAGCGAGAAATCCGGTCAGCCCCAGCATTTT. Encoded protein: CASEKSGQPQHF.